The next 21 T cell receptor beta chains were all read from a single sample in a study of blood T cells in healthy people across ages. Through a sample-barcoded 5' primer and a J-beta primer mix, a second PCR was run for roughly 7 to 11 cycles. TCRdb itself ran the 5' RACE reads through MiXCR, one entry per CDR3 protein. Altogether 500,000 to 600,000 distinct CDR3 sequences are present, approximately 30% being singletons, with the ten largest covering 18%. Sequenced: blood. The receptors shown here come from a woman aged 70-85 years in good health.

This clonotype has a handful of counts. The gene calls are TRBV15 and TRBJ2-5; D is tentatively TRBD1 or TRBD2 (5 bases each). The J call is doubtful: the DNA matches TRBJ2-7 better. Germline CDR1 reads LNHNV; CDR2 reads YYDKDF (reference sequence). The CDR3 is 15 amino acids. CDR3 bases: TGTGCCACCAGCAGAACCTGGGGGAGCTCCTACGAGCAGTACTTC. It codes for CATSRTWGSSYEQYF.

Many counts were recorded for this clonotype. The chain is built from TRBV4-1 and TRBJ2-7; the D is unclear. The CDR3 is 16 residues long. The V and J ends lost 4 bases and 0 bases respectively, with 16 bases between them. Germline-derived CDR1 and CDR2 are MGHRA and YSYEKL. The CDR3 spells CASSPQQWSDSYEQYF. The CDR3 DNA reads TGCGCCAGCAGCCCCCAGCAGTGGTCGGACTCCTACGAGCAGTACTTC.

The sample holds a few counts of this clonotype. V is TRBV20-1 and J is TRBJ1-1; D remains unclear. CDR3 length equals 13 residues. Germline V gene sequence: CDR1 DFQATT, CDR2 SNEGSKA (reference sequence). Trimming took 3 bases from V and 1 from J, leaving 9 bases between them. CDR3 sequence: CSASRSWNTEAFF. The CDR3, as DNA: TGCAGTGCTAGTCGCTCATGGAACACTGAAGCTTTCTTT.

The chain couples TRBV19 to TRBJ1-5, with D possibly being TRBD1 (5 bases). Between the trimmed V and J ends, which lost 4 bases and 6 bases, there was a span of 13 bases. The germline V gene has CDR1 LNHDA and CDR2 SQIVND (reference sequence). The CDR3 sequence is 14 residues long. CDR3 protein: CASSTSGFRQPQHF. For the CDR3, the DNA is TGTGCCAGTAGTACGTCAGGGTTTCGTCAGCCCCAGCATTTT.

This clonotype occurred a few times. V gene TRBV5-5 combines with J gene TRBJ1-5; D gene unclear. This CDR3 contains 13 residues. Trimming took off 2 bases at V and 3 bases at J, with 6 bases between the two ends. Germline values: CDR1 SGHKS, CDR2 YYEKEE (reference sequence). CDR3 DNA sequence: TGTGCCAGCAGCTTAAATACCAATCAGCCCCAGCATTTT. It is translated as CASSLNTNQPQHF.

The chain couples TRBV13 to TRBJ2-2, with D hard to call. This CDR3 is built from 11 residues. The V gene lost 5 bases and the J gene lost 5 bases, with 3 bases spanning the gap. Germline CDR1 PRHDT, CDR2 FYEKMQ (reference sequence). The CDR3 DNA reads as TGTGCCAGCAGCATGACCGGGGAGCTGTTTTTT. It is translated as CASSMTGELFF. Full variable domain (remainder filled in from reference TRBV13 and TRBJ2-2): AAGVIQSPRHLIKEKRETATLKCYPIPRHDTVYWYQQGPGQDPQFLISFYEKMQSDKGSIPDRFSAQQFSDYHSELNMSSLELGDSALYFCASSMTGELFFGEGSRLTVL.

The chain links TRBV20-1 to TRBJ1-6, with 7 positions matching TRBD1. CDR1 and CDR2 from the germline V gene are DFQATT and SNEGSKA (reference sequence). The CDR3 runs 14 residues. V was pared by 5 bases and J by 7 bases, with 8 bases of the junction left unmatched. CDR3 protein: CSALKGGANSPLHF. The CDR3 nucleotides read TGCAGTGCTCTAAAAGGGGGCGCGAATTCACCCCTCCACTTT.

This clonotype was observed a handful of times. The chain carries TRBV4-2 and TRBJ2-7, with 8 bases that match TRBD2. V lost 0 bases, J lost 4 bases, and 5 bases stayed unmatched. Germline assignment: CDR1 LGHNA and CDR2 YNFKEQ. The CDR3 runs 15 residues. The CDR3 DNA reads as TGTGCCAGCAGCCAAGATTGGGGCGGGGGGTACGAGCAGTACTTC. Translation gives CASSQDWGGGYEQYF.

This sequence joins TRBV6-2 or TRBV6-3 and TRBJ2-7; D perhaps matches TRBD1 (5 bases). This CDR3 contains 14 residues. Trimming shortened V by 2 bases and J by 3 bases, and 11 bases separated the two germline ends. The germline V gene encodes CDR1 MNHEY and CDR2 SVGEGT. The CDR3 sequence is CASSYAQGRYEQYF. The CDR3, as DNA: TGTGCCAGCAGTTACGCTCAGGGTCGCTACGAGCAGTACTTC.

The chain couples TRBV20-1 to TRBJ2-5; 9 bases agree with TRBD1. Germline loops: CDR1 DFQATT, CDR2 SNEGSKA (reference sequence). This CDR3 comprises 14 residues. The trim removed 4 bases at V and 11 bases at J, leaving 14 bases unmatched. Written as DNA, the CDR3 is TGCAGTGCTATTCTCGTGACAGGGGGTGGGGAGCAGTACTTC. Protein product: CSAILVTGGGEQYF.

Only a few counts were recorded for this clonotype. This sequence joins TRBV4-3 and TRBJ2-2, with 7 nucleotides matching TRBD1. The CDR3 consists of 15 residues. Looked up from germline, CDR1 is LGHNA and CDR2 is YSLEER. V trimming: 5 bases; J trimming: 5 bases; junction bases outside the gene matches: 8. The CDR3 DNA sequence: TGCGCCAGCAGCGCCGACAGGGTAGGGACCGGGGAGCTGTTTTTT. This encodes CASSADRVGTGELFF.

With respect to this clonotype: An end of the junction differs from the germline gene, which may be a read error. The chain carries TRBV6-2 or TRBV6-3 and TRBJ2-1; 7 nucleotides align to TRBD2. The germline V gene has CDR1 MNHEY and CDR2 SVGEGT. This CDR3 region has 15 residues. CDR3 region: CASSYRGVFYNERFF. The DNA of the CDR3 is TGTGCCAGCAGTTACCGGGGGGTCTTCTACAATGAGCGGTTCTTC.

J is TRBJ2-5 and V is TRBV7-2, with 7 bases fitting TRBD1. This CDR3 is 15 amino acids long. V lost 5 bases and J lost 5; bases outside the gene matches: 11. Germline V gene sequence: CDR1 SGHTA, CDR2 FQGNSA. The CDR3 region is CASSRWGTGVETQYF. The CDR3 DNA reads TGTGCCAGCAGCCGATGGGGCACAGGGGTGGAGACCCAGTACTTC.

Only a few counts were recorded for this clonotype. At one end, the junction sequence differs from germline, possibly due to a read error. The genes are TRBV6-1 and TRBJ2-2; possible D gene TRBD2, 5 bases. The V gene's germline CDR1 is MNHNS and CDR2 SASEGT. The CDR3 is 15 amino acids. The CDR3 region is CASRDQHMNTGEPFF. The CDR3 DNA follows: TGTGCCAGCAGAGACCAGCATATGAACACCGGGGAGCCGTTTTTT.

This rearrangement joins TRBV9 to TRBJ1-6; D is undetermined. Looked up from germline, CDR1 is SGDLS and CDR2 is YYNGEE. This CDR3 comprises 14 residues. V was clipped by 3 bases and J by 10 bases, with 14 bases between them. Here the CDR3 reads CASSAGQVNSPLHF. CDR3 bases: TGTGCCAGCAGCGCGGGCCAAGTTAACTCACCCCTCCACTTT. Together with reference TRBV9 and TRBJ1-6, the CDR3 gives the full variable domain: DSGVTQTPKHLITATGQRVTLRCSPRSGDLSVYWYQQSLDQGLQFLIQYYNGEERAKGNILERFSAQQFPDLHSELNLSSLELGDSALYFCASSAGQVNSPLHFGNGTRLTVT.

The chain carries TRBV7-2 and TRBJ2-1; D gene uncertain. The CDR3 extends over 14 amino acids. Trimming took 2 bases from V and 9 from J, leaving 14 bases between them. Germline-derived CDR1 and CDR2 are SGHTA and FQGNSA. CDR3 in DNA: TGTGCCAGCAGCTTATACCCAGGTCTAGGTGAGCAGTTCTTC. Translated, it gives CASSLYPGLGEQFF.

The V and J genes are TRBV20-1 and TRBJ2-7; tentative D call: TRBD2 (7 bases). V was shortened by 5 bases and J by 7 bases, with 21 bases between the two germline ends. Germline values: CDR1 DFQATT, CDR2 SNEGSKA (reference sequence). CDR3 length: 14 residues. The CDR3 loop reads CSAGRAGAAGEQYF. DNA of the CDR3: TGCAGTGCTGGGAGGGCAGGGGCCGCGGGGGAGCAGTACTTC.

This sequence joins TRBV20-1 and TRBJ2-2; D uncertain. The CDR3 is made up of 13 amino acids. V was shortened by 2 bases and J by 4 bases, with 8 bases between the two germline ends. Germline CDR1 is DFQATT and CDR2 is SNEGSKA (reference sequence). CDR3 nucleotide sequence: TGCAGTGCTAGACTTCCGGGCACCGGGGAGCTGTTTTTT. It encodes CSARLPGTGELFF.

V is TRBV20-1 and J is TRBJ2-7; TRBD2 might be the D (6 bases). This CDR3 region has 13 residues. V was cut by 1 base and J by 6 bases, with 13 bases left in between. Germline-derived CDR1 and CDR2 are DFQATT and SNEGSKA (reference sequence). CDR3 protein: CSARGGGISEQYF. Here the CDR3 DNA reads TGCAGTGCTAGAGGAGGCGGGATCAGCGAGCAGTACTTC.

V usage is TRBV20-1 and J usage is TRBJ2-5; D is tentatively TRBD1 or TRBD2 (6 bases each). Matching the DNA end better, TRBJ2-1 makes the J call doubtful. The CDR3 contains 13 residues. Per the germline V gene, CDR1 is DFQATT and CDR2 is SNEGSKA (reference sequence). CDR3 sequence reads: CRVGQGGNNEQFF. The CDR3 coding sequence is TGCAGGGTAGGACAAGGGGGGAACAATGAGCAGTTCTTC.

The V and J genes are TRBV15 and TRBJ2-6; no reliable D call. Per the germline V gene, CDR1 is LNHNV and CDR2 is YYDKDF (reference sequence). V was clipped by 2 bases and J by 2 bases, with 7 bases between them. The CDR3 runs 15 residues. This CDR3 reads CATSRLNTGANVLTF. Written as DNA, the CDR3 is TGTGCCACCAGCAGATTGAATACTGGGGCCAACGTCCTGACTTTC. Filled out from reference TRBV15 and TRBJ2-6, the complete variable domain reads DAMVIQNPRYQVTQFGKPVTLSCSQTLNHNVMYWYQQKSSQAPKLLFHYYDKDFNNEADTPDNFQSRRPNTSFCFLDIRSPGLGDTAMYLCATSRLNTGANVLTFGAGSRLTVL.